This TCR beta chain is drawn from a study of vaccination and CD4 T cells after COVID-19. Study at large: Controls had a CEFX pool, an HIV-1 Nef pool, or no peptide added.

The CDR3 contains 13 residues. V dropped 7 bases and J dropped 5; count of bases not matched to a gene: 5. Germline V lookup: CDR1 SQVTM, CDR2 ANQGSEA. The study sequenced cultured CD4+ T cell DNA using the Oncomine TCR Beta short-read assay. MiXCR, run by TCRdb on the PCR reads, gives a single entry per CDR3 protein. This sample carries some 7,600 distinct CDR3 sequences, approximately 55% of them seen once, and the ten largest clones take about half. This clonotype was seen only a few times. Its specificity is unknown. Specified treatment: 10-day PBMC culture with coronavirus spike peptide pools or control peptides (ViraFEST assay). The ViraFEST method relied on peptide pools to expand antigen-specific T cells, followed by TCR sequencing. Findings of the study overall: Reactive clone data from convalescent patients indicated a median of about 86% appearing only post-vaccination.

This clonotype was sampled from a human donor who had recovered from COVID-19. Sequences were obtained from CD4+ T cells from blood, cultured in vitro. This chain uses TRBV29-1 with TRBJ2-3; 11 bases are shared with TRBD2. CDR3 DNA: TGCAGCGCTGTACTAGCGGGGGTAGATACGCAGTATTTT. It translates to CSAVLAGVDTQYF.